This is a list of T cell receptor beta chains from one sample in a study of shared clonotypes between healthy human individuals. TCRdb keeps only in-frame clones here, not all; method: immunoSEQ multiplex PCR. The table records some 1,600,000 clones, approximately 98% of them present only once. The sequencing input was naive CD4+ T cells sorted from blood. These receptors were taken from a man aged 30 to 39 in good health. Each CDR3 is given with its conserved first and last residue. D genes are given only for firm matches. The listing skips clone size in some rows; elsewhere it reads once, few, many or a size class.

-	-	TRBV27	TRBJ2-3	CASSFYLSVQRGDTQYF	TGTGCCAGCAGTTTTTACTTGAGCGTCCAACGCGGAGATACGCAGTATTTT
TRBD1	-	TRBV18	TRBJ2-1	CASSPRDRVIDEQFF	TGTGCCAGCTCACCCAGGGACAGGGTTATTGATGAGCAGTTCTTC
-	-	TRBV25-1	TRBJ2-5	CASREPLKGETQYF	TGTGCCAGCAGGGAACCGCTCAAGGGGGAGACCCAGTACTTC
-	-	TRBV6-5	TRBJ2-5	CASSYAAPGGTQYF	TGTGCCAGCAGTTACGCGGCCCCGGGTGGGACCCAGTACTTC
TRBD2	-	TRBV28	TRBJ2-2	CASSLGTSGLPNTGELFF	TGTGCCAGCAGTTTGGGGACTAGCGGATTACCGAACACCGGGGAGCTGTTTTTT
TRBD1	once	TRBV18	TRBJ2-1	CASSPRTGSFYNEQFF	TGTGCCAGCTCACCACGGACAGGTTCTTTTTACAATGAGCAGTTCTTC
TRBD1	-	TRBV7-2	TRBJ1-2	CASSAGQGKGRGGYTF	TGTGCCAGCAGCGCGGGACAGGGAAAAGGTAGAGGCGGCTACACCTTC
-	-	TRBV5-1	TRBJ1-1	CASSLAGGHMNTEAFF	TGCGCCAGCAGCTTGGCCGGGGGACATATGAACACTGAAGCTTTCTTT
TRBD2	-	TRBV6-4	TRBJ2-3	CASSPLAGGGDTQYF	TGTGCCAGCAGCCCTCTAGCGGGAGGCGGGGATACGCAGTATTTT
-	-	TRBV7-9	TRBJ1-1	CASSSGDGRNTEAFF	TGTGCCAGCAGCTCTGGGGACGGTCGGAACACTGAAGCTTTCTTT
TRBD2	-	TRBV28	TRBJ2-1	CASSLGLAGPPSSYNEQFF	TGTGCCAGCAGCCTAGGACTAGCGGGGCCCCCGAGCTCCTACAATGAGCAGTTCTTC
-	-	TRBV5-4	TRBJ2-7	CASSLGTEIGEQYF	TGTGCCAGCAGCTTGGGGACAGAAATTGGCGAGCAGTACTTC
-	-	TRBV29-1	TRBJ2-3	CSVFPLGRTDTQYF	TGCAGCGTTTTTCCTCTCGGCCGCACAGATACGCAGTATTTT
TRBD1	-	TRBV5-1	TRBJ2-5	CASSLERTGGRKQETQYF	TGCGCCAGCAGCTTGGAGAGGACAGGGGGCAGAAAGCAAGAGACCCAGTACTTC
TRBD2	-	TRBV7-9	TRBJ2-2	CASSLAGSGNHGELFF	TGTGCCAGCAGCTTAGCTGGTAGCGGGAATCACGGGGAGCTGTTTTTT
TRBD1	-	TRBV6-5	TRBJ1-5	CASRDGTGNNQPQHF	TGTGCCAGCAGAGATGGGACAGGGAATAATCAGCCCCAGCATTTT
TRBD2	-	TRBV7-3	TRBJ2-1	CASSLMAGDYNEQFF	TGTGCCAGCAGCTTAATGGCGGGGGACTACAATGAGCAGTTCTTC
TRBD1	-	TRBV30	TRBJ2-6	CAWSRGRGRPGANVLTF	TGTGCCTGGAGTCGAGGCAGGGGGCGTCCTGGGGCCAACGTCCTGACTTTC
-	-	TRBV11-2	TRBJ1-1	CASKTGGRTEAFF	TGTGCCAGCAAAACGGGGGGTCGCACTGAAGCTTTCTTT
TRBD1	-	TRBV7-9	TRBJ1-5	CASSLASGQNQPQHF	TGTGCCAGCAGCTTAGCTTCGGGACAGAATCAGCCCCAGCATTTT
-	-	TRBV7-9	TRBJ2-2	CASSNSPENTGELFF	TGTGCCAGCAGCAATAGTCCCGAAAACACCGGGGAGCTGTTTTTT
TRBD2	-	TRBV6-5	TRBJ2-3	CASRQAGGSTDTQYF	TGTGCCAGCAGGCAAGCGGGAGGTAGCACAGATACGCAGTATTTT
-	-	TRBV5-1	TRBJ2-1	CASSLIQGTDNEQFF	TGCGCCAGCAGCTTGATCCAGGGGACGGACAATGAGCAGTTCTTC
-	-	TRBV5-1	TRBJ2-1	CASSLGDGYNEQFF	TGCGCCAGCAGCTTGGGCGATGGGTACAATGAGCAGTTCTTC
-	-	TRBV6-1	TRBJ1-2	CASSESPGGNYGYTF	TGTGCCAGCAGTGAATCGCCAGGAGGCAACTATGGCTACACCTTC
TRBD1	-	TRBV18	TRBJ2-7	CASSQIGTGLHEQYF	TGTGCCAGCTCACAAATAGGGACAGGGCTCCACGAGCAGTACTTC
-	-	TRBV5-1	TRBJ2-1	CASSPNYNEQFF	TGCGCCAGCAGCCCAAATTACAATGAGCAGTTCTTC
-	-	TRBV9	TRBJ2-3	CASSVGNTDTQYF	TGTGCCAGCAGCGTTGGAAACACAGATACGCAGTATTTT
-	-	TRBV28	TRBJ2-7	CASKQGLSWYEQYF	TGTGCCAGCAAGCAGGGTCTTTCTTGGTACGAGCAGTACTTC
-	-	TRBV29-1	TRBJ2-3	CSGSGSTDTQYF	TGCAGCGGGAGCGGTAGCACAGATACGCAGTATTTT
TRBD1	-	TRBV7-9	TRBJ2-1	CASSEFRDRSKQQFF	TGTGCCAGCAGCGAATTCCGGGACAGGTCCAAGCAACAGTTCTTC
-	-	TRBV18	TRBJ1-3	CASSGYSRNTIYF	TGTGCCAGCTCAGGGTACAGTAGAAACACCATATATTTT
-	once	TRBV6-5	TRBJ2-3	CASSATGTQYF	TGTGCCAGCAGCGCGACAGGCACGCAGTATTTT
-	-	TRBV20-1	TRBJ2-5	CSARVETQYF	TGCAGTGCTAGAGTTGAGACCCAGTACTTC
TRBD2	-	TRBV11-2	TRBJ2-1	CASRGLAAYNEQFF	TGTGCCAGCAGAGGACTAGCGGCCTACAATGAGCAGTTCTTC
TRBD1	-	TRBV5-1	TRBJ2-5	CASSSAQGAALETQYF	TGCGCCAGCAGCTCCGCACAGGGGGCAGCGTTAGAGACCCAGTACTTC
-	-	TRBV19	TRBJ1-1	CASSDRWGEFTEAFF	TGTGCCAGTAGTGATCGGTGGGGAGAGTTCACTGAAGCTTTCTTT
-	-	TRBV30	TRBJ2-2	CAWSVLGGTGELFF	TGTGCCTGGAGTGTTCTGGGTGGCACCGGGGAGCTGTTTTTT
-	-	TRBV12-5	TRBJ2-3	CASGLSLGDTQYF	TGTGCTAGTGGTTTAAGTTTGGGGGATACGCAGTATTTT
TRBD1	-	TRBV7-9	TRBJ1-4	CASSTGQGTTNEKLFF	TGTGCCAGCAGCACCGGACAGGGAACAACTAATGAAAAACTGTTTTTT
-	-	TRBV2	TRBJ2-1	CASRPGSDEQFF	TGTGCCAGCCGACCTGGGAGCGATGAGCAGTTCTTC
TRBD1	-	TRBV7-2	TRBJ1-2	CASSPQAGTANYGYTF	TGTGCCAGCAGCCCCCAAGCCGGGACAGCCAACTATGGCTACACCTTC
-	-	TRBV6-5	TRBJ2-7	CASSYTRSSYEQYF	TGTGCCAGCAGTTACACTCGCAGCTCCTACGAGCAGTACTTC
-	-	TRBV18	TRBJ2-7	CASSPPDRQNYEQYF	TGTGCCAGCTCACCACCGGACAGACAGAACTACGAGCAGTACTTC
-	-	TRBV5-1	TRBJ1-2	CASSPDGGNYGYTF	TGCGCCAGCAGCCCGGACGGTGGAAACTATGGCTACACCTTC
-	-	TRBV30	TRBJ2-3	CAWGSGTANYF	-
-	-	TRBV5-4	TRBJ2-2	CASSLTTAGELFF	TGTGCCAGCAGCTTGACGACAGCCGGGGAGCTGTTTTTT
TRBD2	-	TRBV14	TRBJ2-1	CASSLRTSGRPRPYNEQFF	TGTGCCAGCAGCCTCCGGACTAGCGGGAGACCTCGCCCCTACAATGAGCAGTTCTTC
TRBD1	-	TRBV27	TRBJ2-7	CASSLTRRDRDSYEQYF	TGTGCCAGCAGTTTAACACGCCGGGACAGGGACTCCTACGAGCAGTACTTC
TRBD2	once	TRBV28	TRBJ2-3	CASSPIGTSVTDTQYF	TGTGCCAGCAGTCCGATCGGGACTAGCGTTACAGATACGCAGTATTTT
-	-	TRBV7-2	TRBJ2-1	CASTRRGDSYNEQFF	TGTGCCAGCACCCGGCGAGGGGACTCCTACAATGAGCAGTTCTTC
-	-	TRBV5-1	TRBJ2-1	CASGSGTHEQFF	TGCGCCAGCGGATCCGGGACTCATGAGCAGTTCTTC
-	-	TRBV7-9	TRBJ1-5	CASSLVVGTDRWHQPQHF	TGTGCCAGCAGCTTAGTGGTTGGGACCGACAGGTGGCATCAGCCCCAGCATTTT
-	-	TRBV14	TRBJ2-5	CASSQKGRRETQYF	TGTGCCAGCAGCCAAAAGGGGCGTCGGGAGACCCAGTACTTC
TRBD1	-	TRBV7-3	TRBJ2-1	CASSSGPGQANNEQFF	TGTGCCAGCAGCTCAGGCCCGGGACAGGCTAACAATGAGCAGTTCTTC